Reported below is one T cell receptor beta chain. No antigen is known for it. Having ophthalmopathy, the donors showed moderate-to-severe activity, CAS ≥3 and NOSPECS ≥4, with disease lasting under 3 months. The data originate from a study of Graves' ophthalmopathy and Graves' hyperthyroidism. Study observations and caveats: The majority of expanded thyroid clonotypes above 0.001 frequency also occurred in blood.

Using RNA transcripts, the TCR beta CDR3 regions were amplified. RT-PCR was first run with HTBI primers, then multiplex PCR in a second round. TCRdb recomputed calls from the multiplex PCR reads with MiXCR, one row per CDR3 protein. The sample has 650,000 to 800,000 distinct CDR3 sequences; 35% to 50% are singletons. This receptor was obtained from an adult man with Graves' ophthalmopathy. Input material: peripheral blood.

This CDR3 reads CSALGGPPYEQYF. CDR3 in DNA: TGCAGCGCCCTGGGGGGGCCGCCCTACGAGCAGTACTTC. J is TRBJ2-7 and V is TRBV29-1; possible D gene TRBD2, 7 bases. Germline V lookup: CDR1 SQVTM, CDR2 ANQGSEA. The CDR3 runs 13 residues. The V end was cut by 7 bases, the J end by 2 bases, with 15 bases between.